The TCR beta chain described here comes from a study of blood T cell repertoires in COVID-19. Source study methods: By means of reference gene primer amplification, nucleated cell counts were estimated. Sequencing was performed with immunoSEQ multiplex PCR; in TCRdb, only in-frame clones are kept and a portion is missing. D and trimming come from the DNA, and the V and J calls and clone size come from that table. There are roughly 100,000 clones in the sample; less than 90% occur only once, and more than 4% lies in the top ten. V was clipped by 4 bases and J by 4 bases; unmatched bases: 8. The V gene's germline CDR1 is SGHTS and CDR2 YDEGEE. This CDR3 region has 15 residues.

The V call is TRBV5-8, the J call TRBJ2-3; 8 bases match TRBD2. The receptor was derived from a man aged 50 to 60 with acute or convalescent COVID-19. Sample: peripheral blood. CDR3 amino acids: CASSRGLVAPDTQYF. The CDR3 coding sequence is TGTGCCAGCAGCAGGGGACTAGTCGCCCCAGATACGCAGTATTTT.